Each of the 8 T cell receptor beta chains below was sequenced from the same sample in a study of Graves' ophthalmopathy and Graves' hyperthyroidism. Transcripts of RNA were the source for amplifying TCR beta CDR3 regions. An initial RT-PCR round employing HTBI primers preceded a second-round multiplex PCR. Each CDR3 protein gets one entry after TCRdb re-called the multiplex PCR reads with MiXCR. This table has fewer than 350,000 distinct CDR3 sequences, about 17% appearing once. Sequencing was performed on peripheral blood. The receptors originated from an adult man with Graves' ophthalmopathy.

This clonotype showed up many times. The chain couples TRBV30 to TRBJ1-6, with D possibly matching TRBD1 (6 bases). The germline V gene encodes CDR1 GTSNPN and CDR2 SVGIG (reference sequence). V was shortened by 0 bases and J by 4 bases, with 13 bases between the two germline ends. This CDR3 has 16 amino acids. The DNA of the CDR3 is TGTGCCTGGAGTGTACCGGCAGGGGATTATAATTCACCCCTCCACTTT. It is translated as CAWSVPAGDYNSPLHF.

The gene calls are TRBV3-1 and TRBJ1-6; no reliable D call. CDR1 LGHDT and CDR2 YNNKEL come from the germline V gene (reference sequence). This CDR3 is built from 14 residues. V lost 1 base to trimming and J lost 9 bases, with 10 bases between them. This CDR3 is CASSQGPRGSPLHF. The CDR3, as DNA: TGTGCCAGCAGCCAAGGGCCGCGGGGTTCACCCCTCCACTTT.

This clonotype was recorded at least ten times. The genes are TRBV30 and TRBJ2-2, with D maybe TRBD2 (5 bases). The CDR3 contains 13 residues. Germline V gene lookup returns CDR1 GTSNPN and CDR2 SVGIG (reference sequence). The chain's CDR3 is CALDLGYTGELFF. The CDR3 nucleotides read TGTGCACTGGACTTAGGGTATACCGGGGAGCTGTTTTTT.

In this sample, this clonotype turned up many times. The CDR3 protein is CASRLAVHQETQYF. The CDR3 DNA follows: TGTGCCAGCAGACTAGCGGTCCATCAAGAGACCCAGTACTTC. The rearrangement joins TRBV2 to TRBJ2-5, with 8 bases that match TRBD2. Germline V gives CDR1 SNHLY, CDR2 FYNNEI. With V trimmed by 6 bases and J by 2 bases, 5 bases remained unmatched. The CDR3 totals 14 residues.

This clonotype was counted at least ten times. V gene TRBV5-1 combines with J gene TRBJ1-1; the match to TRBD1 covers 7 bases. Germline V lookup: CDR1 SGHRS, CDR2 YFSETQ. J gave up 2 bases and V 8 bases, and 9 bases lay outside the gene matches. The CDR3 runs 14 residues. DNA of the CDR3: TGCGCCAGTACAAAAGGGACAGCAAACACTGAAGCTTTCTTT. Translation gives CASTKGTANTEAFF. Using reference TRBV5-1 and TRBJ1-1 for the parts outside the CDR3, the full variable domain is KAGVTQTPRYLIKTRGQQVTLSCSPISGHRSVSWYQQTPGQGLQFLFEYFSETQRNKGNFPGRFSGRQFSNSRSEMNVSTLELGDSALYLCASTKGTANTEAFFGQGTRLTVV.

There are many counts of this clonotype. The V gene is TRBV6-1, the J gene TRBJ1-1; TRBD1 matches 9 bases. Germline loops: CDR1 MNHNS, CDR2 SASEGT. This CDR3 spans 14 amino acids. The V and J ends lost 3 bases and 4 bases, in that order; junction bases with no gene match: 3. The CDR3 region has the DNA TGTGCCAGCAGTGACGTACAGGGGGCCACTGAAGCTTTCTTT. This encodes CASSDVQGATEAFF.

There are many counts of this clonotype. The chain joins TRBV20-1 to TRBJ2-5, with 7 bases aligning to TRBD1. The V and J ends lost 6 bases and 5 bases, in that order; junction bases with no gene match: 9. The CDR3 has 13 amino acids. Germline loops: CDR1 DFQATT, CDR2 SNEGSKA (reference sequence). The CDR3 DNA reads as TGCAGTGCCCCGACAGGGTTCAGGGAGACCCAGTACTTC. This sequence encodes CSAPTGFRETQYF.

This clonotype was observed many times. This chain's CDR3 is CSASKETLEGYTF. The CDR3, as DNA: TGCAGTGCTAGTAAGGAGACCCTAGAGGGCTACACCTTC. This chain connects TRBV20-1 to TRBJ1-2; D call uncertain. Trimming removed 3 bases at V and 8 bases at J, with 16 bases between. Germline loops: CDR1 DFQATT, CDR2 SNEGSKA (reference sequence). The length of the CDR3 is 13 residues.